These 21 T cell receptor beta chains share one sample of origin, sequenced in a study of blood T cells in healthy people across ages (dated by TCRdb to the mid-2010s). The method was 5' RACE. Sequencing was performed on an Illumina HiSeq 2500. A second PCR of roughly 6 to 12 cycles was run with a J-beta primer mix and a sample-barcoded 5' primer. Starting from the raw public reads, TCRdb applied fastp trimming at Q25, assembled clones with MiXCR and retained in-frame beta chains. Every CDR3 protein is listed once, alongside the most common genes and DNA of its rows. The sample has 850,000 or so distinct CDR3 sequences on record, around 26% of them singletons. 15% to 20% of the sample belongs to the ten largest clones. Source material: blood. All receptors derive from a woman older than 75 in good health.

This clonotype was observed a single time. This may be a read error, as it is one base from a much larger clone. This sequence joins TRBV11-2 and TRBJ1-6, with D maybe TRBD1 (5 bases). The germline CDR1 and CDR2 sequences are SGHAT and FQNNGV. Trimming cost V 4 bases and J 9 bases, with 13 bases left between them. The CDR3 length is 14 residues. The DNA for the CDR3 is TGTGCCAGCAGCTGGGGACGGGACGGTTCACCCCTCCACTTT. As protein: CASSWGRDGSPLHF.

The chain is built from TRBV12-3 or TRBV12-4 and TRBJ2-3; TRBD1 matches at 9 bases. After removal of 6 bases from V and 15 bases from J, the junction contained 19 bases not matched to a gene. The CDR3 is made up of 15 amino acids. The CDR3 spells CASSPQGQGLDTEYF. The CDR3 DNA reads as TGTGCCAGCAGCCCTCAGGGACAGGGTTTGGATACGGAATATTTT.

Comments on this clonotype: The junction does not match germline at one end; this may be a read error. This sequence joins TRBV28 and TRBJ1-4; D is ambiguous. Germline lookup yields CDR1 MDHEN and CDR2 SYDVKM. The CDR3 length is 12 residues. The CDR3 nucleotides read TGTGCCACCCAGCAGGCTAATGAAAAACGGTTTTTT. Protein product: CATQQANEKRFF.

V gene TRBV15 combines with J gene TRBJ2-3; possible D gene TRBD1, 5 bases. The germline V gene has CDR1 LNHNV and CDR2 YYDKDF (reference sequence). Between the trimmed V and J ends, which lost 0 bases and 0 bases, there was a span of 7 bases. CDR3 length: 15 residues. For the CDR3, the DNA is TGTGCCACCAGCAGAGAAAAGGGGAGCACAGATACGCAGTATTTT. Its protein is CATSREKGSTDTQYF.

This clonotype has more than one count but fewer than ten. The chain combines TRBV30 with TRBJ1-6; D unresolved. The germline V and J ends were trimmed by 0 bases and 3 bases, with 15 bases remaining between them. The CDR3 spans 17 residues. CDR1 and CDR2 (germline): GTSNPN, SVGIG (reference sequence). The CDR3, as DNA: TGTGCCTGGAGTGTACACAGAGTCCAGCTCTATAATTCACCCCTCCACTTT. Translated, it gives CAWSVHRVQLYNSPLHF.

The rearrangement links TRBV20-1 to TRBJ1-1, with unresolved D. The CDR3 is 11 amino acids. CDR1 is DFQATT and CDR2 is SNEGSKA in the germline V gene (reference sequence). The V and J ends lost 2 bases and 5 bases respectively, with 6 bases between them. The CDR3 is CSARSGTEAFF. CDR3 coding DNA: TGCAGTGCTAGATCGGGGACTGAAGCTTTCTTT.

In this sample, this clonotype turned up many times. The rearrangement uses TRBV12-3 or TRBV12-4 and TRBJ1-2; D perhaps matches TRBD1 (5 bases). V lost 6 bases, J lost 4 bases, and 21 bases lay in between. The CDR3 covers 16 residues. CDR3 DNA: TGTGCCAGCAGGCCCCGGGGGACGGAGACTGGCTATGGCTACACCTTC. It codes for CASRPRGTETGYGYTF.

This clonotype was found once. V usage is TRBV27 and J usage is TRBJ2-2, with 7 bases fitting TRBD1. Germline lookup yields CDR1 MNHEY and CDR2 SMNVEV (reference sequence). This CDR3 is built from 18 residues. V was clipped by 7 bases and J by 5 bases; unmatched bases: 19. The CDR3 protein is CASTLDRSRSFRTGELFF. CDR3 in DNA: TGTGCCAGCACCCTGGACAGGAGCCGCTCCTTTCGGACCGGGGAGCTGTTTTTT.

This clonotype was observed many times. The rearrangement links TRBV12-3 or TRBV12-4 to TRBJ2-6; the D is unclear. The CDR3 runs to 15 residues. Trimming shortened V by 6 bases and J by 1 base, and 10 bases separated the two germline ends. CDR3 coding DNA: TGTGCCAGCAGGCTCAAAAAATCTGGGGCCAACGTCCTGACTTTC. This sequence encodes CASRLKKSGANVLTF.

This clonotype was counted at least ten times. V gene TRBV4-1 combines with J gene TRBJ1-2; D is unresolved. Trimming shortened V by 1 base and J by 5 bases, and 14 bases separated the two germline ends. Germline-derived CDR1 and CDR2 are MGHRA and YSYEKL. The CDR3 has 15 amino acids. The CDR3 protein is CASSQASPARYGYTF. CDR3 coding DNA: TGCGCCAGCAGCCAAGCCTCGCCCGCTCGGTATGGCTACACCTTC.

In its sample, this clonotype was seen many times. The genes are TRBV25-1 and TRBJ2-1, with D possibly being TRBD1 (6 bases). The CDR3 totals 14 residues. The germline gives CDR1 MGHDK, CDR2 SYGVNS. Trimming took off 7 bases at V and 4 bases at J, with 14 bases between the two ends. The CDR3 loop reads CASKGAGAYNEQFF. For the CDR3, the DNA is TGTGCCAGCAAAGGGGCAGGGGCGTACAATGAGCAGTTCTTC.

This clonotype appeared many times. The chain is built from TRBV7-2 and TRBJ2-7; 9 bases match TRBD1. Trimming cost V 5 bases and J 2 bases; bases outside gene matches: 4. Germline CDR1 and CDR2: SGHTA and FQGNSA. This CDR3 has 14 amino acids. The CDR3 nucleotides are TGTGCCAGCAGCCGACAGGGGGGACCCTACGAGCAGTACTTC. It encodes CASSRQGGPYEQYF. Using reference TRBV7-2 and TRBJ2-7 for the parts outside the CDR3, the full variable domain is GAGVSQSPSNKVTEKGKDVELRCDPISGHTALYWYRQSLGQGLEFLIYFQGNSAPDKSGLPSDRFSAERTGGSVSTLTIQRTQQEDSAVYLCASSRQGGPYEQYFGPGTRLTVT.

This clonotype was counted a few times. V is TRBV7-2 and J is TRBJ1-1; D remains ambiguous. Germline loops: CDR1 SGHTA, CDR2 FQGNSA. Trimming removed 5 bases from V and 5 bases from J, with 12 bases in between. The CDR3 is 13 amino acids. CDR3 sequence: CASSRNTLTEAFF. As DNA, the CDR3 is TGTGCCAGCAGCAGAAACACCCTGACTGAAGCTTTCTTT.

The chain uses TRBV6-2 or TRBV6-3 and TRBJ2-3, with TRBD2 identical over 11 bases. This CDR3 comprises 15 residues. The junction had 8 bases not matched to a gene; V was cut back by 4 bases and J by 8 bases. Germline V gene data show CDR1 as MNHEY and CDR2 as SVGEGT. CDR3: CASSSLAGGLGTQYF. The CDR3 DNA reads TGTGCCAGCAGTTCCCTAGCGGGGGGTCTTGGTACGCAGTATTTT.

The J gene is TRBJ2-2, the V gene TRBV6-2 or TRBV6-3, with no clear D. Germline V gives CDR1 MNHEY, CDR2 SVGEGT. The CDR3 covers 12 residues. Trimming stripped 2 bases from V and 6 bases from J, with 4 bases between. This CDR3 reads CASSYPPGELFF. Here the CDR3 DNA reads TGTGCCAGCAGTTACCCGCCCGGGGAGCTGTTTTTT.

This clonotype was seen a few times. The chain recombines TRBV5-1 with TRBJ2-7; D may be TRBD1 or TRBD2 (5 bases each). Judging by the DNA end, TRBJ2-5 fits better; the J call may be wrong. This CDR3 spans 14 amino acids. Germline CDR1 and CDR2: SGHRS and YFSETQ. This chain's CDR3 is CASSFQDGAETQYF. The CDR3 DNA sequence: TGCGCCAGCAGCTTCCAAGACGGGGCGGAGACCCAGTACTTC.

CDR3 loop: CAISGTSGPYNEQFF. CDR3 nucleotide sequence: TGTGCCATCAGTGGGACTAGCGGCCCCTACAATGAGCAGTTCTTC. V gene TRBV10-3 combines with J gene TRBJ2-1; 10 nucleotides line up with TRBD2. CDR1 ENHRY and CDR2 SYGVKD come from the germline V gene. The V and J ends lost 4 bases and 2 bases, in that order; junction bases with no gene match: 2. The CDR3 is made up of 15 amino acids.

This rearrangement joins TRBV20-1 to TRBJ1-4; maybe TRBD1 (6 bases). The ends were cut back, 6 bases at V and 5 bases at J, with 16 bases in the middle. This CDR3 is built from 14 residues. Germline V gene lookup returns CDR1 DFQATT and CDR2 SNEGSKA (reference sequence). DNA for the CDR3: TGCAGTGCACTTACAGGGATCCCCAATGAAAAACTGTTTTTT. It is translated as CSALTGIPNEKLFF.

This clonotype was seen only a few times. V usage is TRBV14 and J usage is TRBJ1-6; no definite D call. CDR1 is SGHDN and CDR2 is FVKESK in the germline V gene. Trimming removed 1 base at V and 7 bases at J, with 5 bases between. The CDR3 has 13 residues. CDR3 residues: CASSQVGNSPLHF. The CDR3 nucleotides are TGTGCCAGCAGCCAAGTTGGGAATTCACCCCTCCACTTT.

A remark on this clonotype: The junction shows a germline mismatch at one end, possibly a read error. The chain has TRBV6-5 and TRBJ2-1; unclear D gene. The CDR3 is 16 amino acids. Per the germline V gene, CDR1 is MNHEY and CDR2 is SVGAGI. CDR3 loop: CASSYILGSSYNGQFF. DNA for the CDR3: TGTGCCAGCAGTTACATCCTGGGAAGCTCCTACAATGGGCAGTTCTTC.

This clonotype was seen only a few times. This chain joins TRBV27 and TRBJ2-3; 7 bases align to TRBD2. The junction had 15 bases not matched to a gene; V was cut back by 5 bases and J by 1 base. Germline V gene sequence: CDR1 MNHEY, CDR2 SMNVEV (reference sequence). This CDR3 has 18 residues. CDR3 loop: CASSPDLGSGVGTDTQYF. The CDR3 DNA reads TGTGCCAGCAGTCCGGACCTTGGGAGCGGGGTGGGCACAGATACGCAGTATTTT.